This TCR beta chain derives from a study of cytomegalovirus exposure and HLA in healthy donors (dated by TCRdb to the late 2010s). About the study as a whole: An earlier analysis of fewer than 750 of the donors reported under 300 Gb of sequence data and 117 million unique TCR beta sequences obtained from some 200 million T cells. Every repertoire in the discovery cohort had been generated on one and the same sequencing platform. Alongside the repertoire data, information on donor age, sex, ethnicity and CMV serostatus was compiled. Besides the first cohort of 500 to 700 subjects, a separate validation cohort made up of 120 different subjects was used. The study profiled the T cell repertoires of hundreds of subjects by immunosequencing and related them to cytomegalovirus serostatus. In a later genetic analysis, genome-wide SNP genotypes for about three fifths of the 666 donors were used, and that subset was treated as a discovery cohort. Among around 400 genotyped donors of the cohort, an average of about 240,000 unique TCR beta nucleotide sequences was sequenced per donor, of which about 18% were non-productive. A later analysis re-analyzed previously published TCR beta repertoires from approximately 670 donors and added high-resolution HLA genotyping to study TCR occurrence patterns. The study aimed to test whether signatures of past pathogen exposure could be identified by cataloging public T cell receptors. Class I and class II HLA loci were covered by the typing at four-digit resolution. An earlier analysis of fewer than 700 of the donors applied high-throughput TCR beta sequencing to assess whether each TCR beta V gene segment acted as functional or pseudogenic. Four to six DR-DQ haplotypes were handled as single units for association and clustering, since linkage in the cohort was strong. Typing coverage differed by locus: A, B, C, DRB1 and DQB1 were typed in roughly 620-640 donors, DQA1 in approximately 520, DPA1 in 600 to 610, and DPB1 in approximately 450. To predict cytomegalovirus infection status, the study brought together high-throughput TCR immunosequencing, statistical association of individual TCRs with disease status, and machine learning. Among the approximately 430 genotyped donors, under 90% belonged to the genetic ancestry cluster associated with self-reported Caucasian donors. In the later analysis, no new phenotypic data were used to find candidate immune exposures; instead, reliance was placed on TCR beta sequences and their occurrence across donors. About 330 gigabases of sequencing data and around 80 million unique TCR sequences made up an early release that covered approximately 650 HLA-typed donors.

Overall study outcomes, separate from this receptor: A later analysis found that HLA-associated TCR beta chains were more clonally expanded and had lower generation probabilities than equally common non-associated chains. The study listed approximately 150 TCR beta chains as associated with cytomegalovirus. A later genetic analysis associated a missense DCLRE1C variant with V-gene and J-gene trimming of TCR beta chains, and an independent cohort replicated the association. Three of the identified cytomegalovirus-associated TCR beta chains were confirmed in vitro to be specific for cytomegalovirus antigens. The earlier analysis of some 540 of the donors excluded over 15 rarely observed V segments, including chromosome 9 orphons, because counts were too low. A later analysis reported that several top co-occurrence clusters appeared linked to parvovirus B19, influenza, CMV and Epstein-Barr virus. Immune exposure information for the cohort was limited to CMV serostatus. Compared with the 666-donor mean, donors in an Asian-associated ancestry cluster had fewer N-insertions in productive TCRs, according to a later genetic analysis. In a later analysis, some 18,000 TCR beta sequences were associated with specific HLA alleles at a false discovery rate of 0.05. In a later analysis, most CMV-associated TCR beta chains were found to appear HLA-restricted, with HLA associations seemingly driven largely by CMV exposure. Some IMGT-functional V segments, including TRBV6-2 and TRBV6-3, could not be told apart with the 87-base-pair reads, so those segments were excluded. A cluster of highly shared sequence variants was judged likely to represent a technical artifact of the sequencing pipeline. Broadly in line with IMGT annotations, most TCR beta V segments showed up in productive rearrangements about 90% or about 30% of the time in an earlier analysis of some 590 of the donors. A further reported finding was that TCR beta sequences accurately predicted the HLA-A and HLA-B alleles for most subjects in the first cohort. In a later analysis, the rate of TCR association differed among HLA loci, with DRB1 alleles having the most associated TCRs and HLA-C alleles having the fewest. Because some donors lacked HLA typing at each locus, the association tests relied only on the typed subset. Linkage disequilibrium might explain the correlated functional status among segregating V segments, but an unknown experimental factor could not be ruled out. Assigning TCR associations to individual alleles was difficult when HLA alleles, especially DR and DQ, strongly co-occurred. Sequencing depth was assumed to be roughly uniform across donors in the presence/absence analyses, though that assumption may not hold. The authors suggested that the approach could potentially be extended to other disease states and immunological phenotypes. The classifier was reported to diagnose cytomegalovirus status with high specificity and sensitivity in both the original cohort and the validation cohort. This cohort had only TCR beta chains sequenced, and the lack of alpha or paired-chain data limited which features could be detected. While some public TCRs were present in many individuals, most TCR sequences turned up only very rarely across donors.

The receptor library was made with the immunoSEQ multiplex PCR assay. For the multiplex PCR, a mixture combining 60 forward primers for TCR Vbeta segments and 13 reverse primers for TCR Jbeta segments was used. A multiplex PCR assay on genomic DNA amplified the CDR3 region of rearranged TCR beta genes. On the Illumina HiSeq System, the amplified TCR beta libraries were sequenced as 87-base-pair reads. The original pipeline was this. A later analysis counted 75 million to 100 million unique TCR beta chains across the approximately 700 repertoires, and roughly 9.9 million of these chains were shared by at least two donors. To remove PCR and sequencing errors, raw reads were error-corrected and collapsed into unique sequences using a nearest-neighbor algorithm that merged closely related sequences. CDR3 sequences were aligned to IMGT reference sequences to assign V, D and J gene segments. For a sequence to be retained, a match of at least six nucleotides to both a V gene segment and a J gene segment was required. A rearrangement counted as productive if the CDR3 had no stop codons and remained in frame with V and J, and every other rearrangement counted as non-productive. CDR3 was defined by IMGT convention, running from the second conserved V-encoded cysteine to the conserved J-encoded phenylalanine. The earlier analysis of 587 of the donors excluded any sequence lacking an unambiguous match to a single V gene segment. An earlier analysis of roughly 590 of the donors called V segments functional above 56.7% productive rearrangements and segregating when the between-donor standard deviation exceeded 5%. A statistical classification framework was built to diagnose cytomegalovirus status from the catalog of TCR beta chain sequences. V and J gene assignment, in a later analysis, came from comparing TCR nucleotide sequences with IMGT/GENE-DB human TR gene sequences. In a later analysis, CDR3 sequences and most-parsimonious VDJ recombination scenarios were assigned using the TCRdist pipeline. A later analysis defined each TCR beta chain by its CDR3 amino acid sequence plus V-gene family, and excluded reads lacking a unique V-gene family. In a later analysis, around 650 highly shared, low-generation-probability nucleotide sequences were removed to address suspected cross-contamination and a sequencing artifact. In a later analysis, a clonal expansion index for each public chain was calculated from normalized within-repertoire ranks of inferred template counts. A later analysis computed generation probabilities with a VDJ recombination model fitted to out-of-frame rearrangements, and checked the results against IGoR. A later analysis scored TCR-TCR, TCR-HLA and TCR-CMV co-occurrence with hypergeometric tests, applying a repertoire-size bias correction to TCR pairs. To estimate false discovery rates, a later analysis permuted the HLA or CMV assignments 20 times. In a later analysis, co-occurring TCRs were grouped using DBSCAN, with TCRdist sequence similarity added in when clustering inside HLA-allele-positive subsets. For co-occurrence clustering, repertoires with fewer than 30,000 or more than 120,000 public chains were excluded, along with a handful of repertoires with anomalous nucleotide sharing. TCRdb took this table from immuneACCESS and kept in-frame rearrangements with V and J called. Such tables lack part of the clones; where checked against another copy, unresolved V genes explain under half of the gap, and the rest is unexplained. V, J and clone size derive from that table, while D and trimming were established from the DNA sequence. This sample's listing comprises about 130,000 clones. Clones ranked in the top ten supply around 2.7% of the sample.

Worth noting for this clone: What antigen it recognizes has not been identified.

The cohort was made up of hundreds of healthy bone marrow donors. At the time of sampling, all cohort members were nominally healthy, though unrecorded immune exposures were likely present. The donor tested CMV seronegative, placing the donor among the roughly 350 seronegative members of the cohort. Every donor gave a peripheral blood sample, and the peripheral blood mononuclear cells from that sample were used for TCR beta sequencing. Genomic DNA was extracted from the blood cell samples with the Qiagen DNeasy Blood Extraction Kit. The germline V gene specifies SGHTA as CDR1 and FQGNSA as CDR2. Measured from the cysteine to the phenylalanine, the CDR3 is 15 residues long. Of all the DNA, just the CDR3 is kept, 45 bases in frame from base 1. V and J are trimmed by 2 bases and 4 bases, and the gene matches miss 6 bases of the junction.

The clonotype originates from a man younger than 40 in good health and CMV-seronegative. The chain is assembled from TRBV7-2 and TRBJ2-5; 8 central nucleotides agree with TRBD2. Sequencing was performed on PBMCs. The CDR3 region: CASSLQAGVGETQYF. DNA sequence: TGTGCCAGCAGCTTACAAGCGGGAGTAGGAGAGACCCAGTACTTC.